Each of the 24 T cell receptor beta chains below was sequenced from the same sample in a study of blood T cells in healthy people across ages. It was with a sample-barcoded 5' primer and a J-beta primer mix that a second PCR of roughly 7 to 12 cycles was run. TCRdb processed the 5' RACE reads anew with MiXCR; each CDR3 protein has one entry. Of about 1.1 million distinct CDR3 sequences in the sample, roughly two fifths were seen once. The sample consisted of blood. These receptors came from a man aged 18 to 29 in good health.

The sample holds a few counts of this clonotype. This chain joins TRBV24-1 and TRBJ2-3; D is perhaps TRBD2 (5 bases). There are 14 residues in the CDR3. CDR1 is KGHDR, CDR2 SFDVKD, per germline. The V and J ends lost 9 bases and 3 bases respectively, with 15 bases between them. In nucleotides, the CDR3 is TGTGCCACCGACGGAGGAACCAAAACAGATACGCAGTATTTT. It translates to CATDGGTKTDTQYF.

The chain links TRBV4-3 to TRBJ2-1; D possibly corresponds to TRBD1 (5 bases). Germline V gives CDR1 LGHNA, CDR2 YSLEER. Trimming shortened V by 1 base and J by 9 bases, and 13 bases separated the two germline ends. The CDR3 sequence is 14 residues long. CDR3 sequence: CASSQVLDSVEQFF. In DNA form, the CDR3 reads TGCGCCAGCAGCCAAGTCCTAGACAGCGTTGAGCAGTTCTTC.

In this sample, this clonotype turned up once. The chain couples TRBV20-1 to TRBJ2-3; possibly TRBD1 for D (5 bases). The germline V and J ends were trimmed by 6 bases and 2 bases, with 15 bases remaining between them. The length of the CDR3 is 14 residues. Germline loops: CDR1 DFQATT, CDR2 SNEGSKA (reference sequence). CDR3 sequence: CSARYGAATDTQYF. The CDR3 nucleotides are TGCAGTGCCCGTTATGGGGCCGCCACAGATACGCAGTATTTT.

This clonotype showed up just a few times. The V gene is TRBV5-1, the J gene TRBJ2-3; possible D gene TRBD2, 6 bases. Germline V gives CDR1 SGHRS, CDR2 YFSETQ. With 0 bases removed from V and 6 bases from J, the gap between germline ends came to 11 bases. CDR3 length: 14 residues. CDR3 sequence reads: CASSLETGVDTQYF. The CDR3 region has the DNA TGCGCCAGCAGCTTGGAAACGGGGGTGGATACGCAGTATTTT.

This clonotype was found many times. V gene TRBV7-9 combines with J gene TRBJ1-2; D not resolved. The CDR3 runs to 12 residues. V was cut by 6 bases and J by 4 bases, with 9 bases left in between. Germline V gene sequence: CDR1 SEHNR, CDR2 FQNEAQ (reference sequence). The CDR3 bases are TGTGCCAGCAGTCCTGACCCCTATGGCTACACCTTC. Translating gives CASSPDPYGYTF. Looking up the rest from reference TRBV7-9 and TRBJ1-2 gives the full variable domain: DTGVSQNPRHKITKRGQNVTFRCDPISEHNRLYWYRQTLGQGPEFLTYFQNEAQLEKSRLLSDRFSAERPKGSFSTLEIQRTEQGDSAMYLCASSPDPYGYTFGSGTRLTVV.

The gene calls are TRBV7-2 and TRBJ1-3, with D possibly being TRBD1 (6 bases). Trimming took 6 bases from V and 0 from J, leaving 12 bases between them. Germline-derived CDR1 and CDR2 are SGHTA and FQGNSA. The length of the CDR3 is 15 residues. The CDR3 here is CASRSGTSSGNTIYF. CDR3 nucleotides: TGTGCCAGCAGGTCCGGGACAAGCTCTGGAAACACCATATATTTT.

This rearrangement joins TRBV7-9 to TRBJ2-3, with D unresolved. Germline V CDR1 and CDR2: SEHNR, FQNEAQ (reference sequence). The CDR3 has 15 residues. V was cut by 5 bases and J by 0 bases, with 12 bases left in between. As DNA, the CDR3 is TGTGCCAGCAGCGTGTCAAGTGCTAGCACAGATACGCAGTATTTT. Translated, it gives CASSVSSASTDTQYF.

V is TRBV29-1 and J is TRBJ1-1, with no clear D. CDR3 length equals 14 residues. Deletions cut 4 bases from V and 1 base from J, with 13 bases between. The V gene's germline CDR1 is SQVTM and CDR2 ANQGSEA. DNA of the CDR3: TGCAGCGTTGTCTGGCCCTTTCAGAACACTGAAGCTTTCTTT. It is translated as CSVVWPFQNTEAFF. The full variable domain, with the rest looked up from reference TRBV29-1 and TRBJ1-1, is SAVISQKPSRDICQRGTSLTIQCQVDSQVTMMFWYRQQPGQSLTLIATANQGSEATYESGFVIDKFPISRPNLTFSTLTVSNMSPEDSSIYLCSVVWPFQNTEAFFGQGTRLTVV.

This clonotype turned up a few times. The chain carries TRBV12-3 or TRBV12-4 and TRBJ2-1, with 8 positions matching TRBD2. The J call may be mistaken, given a closer DNA end match to TRBJ2-7. This CDR3 has 14 residues. The CDR3 loop is CASSPAGGRIEQYF. Here the CDR3 DNA reads TGTGCCAGCAGCCCTGCGGGGGGCCGCATTGAGCAGTACTTC.

This clonotype appeared a few times. This sequence joins TRBV2 and TRBJ1-5; no reliable D call. Trimming took off 8 bases at V and 2 bases at J, with 10 bases between the two ends. The germline V gene has CDR1 SNHLY and CDR2 FYNNEI. The CDR3 runs to 13 residues. CDR3 loop: CASGVERNQPQHF. In DNA form, the CDR3 reads TGTGCCAGCGGGGTGGAACGCAATCAGCCCCAGCATTTT.

V is TRBV4-2 and J is TRBJ1-1; 7 positions agree with TRBD1. This CDR3 contains 15 residues. Trimming took 4 bases from V and 1 from J; bases not matched to a gene: 6. From germline, CDR1 is LGHNA and CDR2 YNFKEQ. The CDR3 coding sequence is TGTGCCAGCAGCCGACAGGGTTCTCGGAACACTGAAGCTTTCTTT. Protein sequence: CASSRQGSRNTEAFF.

The CDR3 nucleotides read TGTGCCAGCAGCCTCGACAGGGGACTAAGGGAGACCCAGTACTTC. It translates to CASSLDRGLRETQYF. The chain has TRBV27 and TRBJ2-5, with a tentative D call TRBD1 (8 bases). V was clipped by 6 bases and J by 5 bases, with 19 bases between them. CDR1 is MNHEY, CDR2 SMNVEV, per germline (reference sequence). The CDR3 is 15 amino acids.

The chain has TRBV20-1 and TRBJ2-1; D gene ambiguous. The ends were cut back, 5 bases at V and 0 bases at J, with 14 bases in the middle. In germline, CDR1 is DFQATT, CDR2 SNEGSKA (reference sequence). CDR3 size: 15 residues. The CDR3 nucleotides are TGCAGTGCTGACCTTTACAAGAGCTCCTACAATGAGCAGTTCTTC. It yields the protein CSADLYKSSYNEQFF.

The chain uses TRBV12-3 or TRBV12-4 and TRBJ2-2; 15 nucleotides match TRBD2. V lost 0 bases, J lost 0 bases, and 2 bases stayed unmatched. The CDR3 is 19 residues long. As DNA, the CDR3 is TGTGCCAGCAGTTTAGCGGGACTAGCGGGGGGCCCGAACACCGGGGAGCTGTTTTTT. Translated: CASSLAGLAGGPNTGELFF.

This chain links TRBV6-2 or TRBV6-3 with TRBJ1-1; unclear D gene. The length of the CDR3 is 16 residues. V was trimmed by 0 bases and J by 3 bases, leaving 14 bases between them. Germline V gives CDR1 MNHEY, CDR2 SVGEGT. CDR3 region: CASSYSMTGKDTEAFF. The CDR3 coding sequence is TGTGCCAGCAGTTACTCGATGACGGGGAAAGACACTGAAGCTTTCTTT.

This clonotype showed up just a few times. At one of its ends the junction is not consistent with the germline gene, which may arise from a read error. The chain has TRBV20-1 and TRBJ2-3, with 10 nucleotides matching TRBD2. The CDR3 contains 16 residues. Germline V lookup: CDR1 DFQATT, CDR2 SNEGSKA (reference sequence). The CDR3 spells CSARAASGGLTDTQYF. DNA for the CDR3: TGCAGTGCCAGAGCGGCTAGCGGGGGCCTCACAGATACGCAGTATTTT.

This clonotype was picked up a small number of times. V is TRBV20-1 and J is TRBJ1-6; TRBD1 might be the D (5 bases). This CDR3 has 13 residues. V was pared by 3 bases and J by 7 bases, with 10 bases between. Germline V CDR1 and CDR2: DFQATT, SNEGSKA (reference sequence). This CDR3 is CSARIQANSPLHF. CDR3 nucleotides: TGCAGTGCTAGGATACAGGCGAATTCACCCCTCCACTTT.

The chain joins TRBV4-1 to TRBJ1-2; the D is unclear. V lost 4 bases to trimming and J lost 7 bases, with 16 bases between them. This CDR3 contains 14 residues. Germline-derived CDR1 and CDR2 are MGHRA and YSYEKL. CDR3 sequence reads: CASSPLDPTIGYTF. CDR3 nucleotide sequence: TGCGCCAGCAGCCCTTTGGACCCGACTATTGGCTACACCTTC.

This clonotype came up many times. The chain couples TRBV6-2 or TRBV6-3 to TRBJ2-7; D is perhaps TRBD1 (6 bases). The ends were cut back, 8 bases at V and 4 bases at J, with 18 bases in the middle. The CDR3 runs 14 residues. The V gene's germline CDR1 is MNHEY and CDR2 SVGEGT. The CDR3 loop is CASSLPAGTYEQYF. CDR3 in DNA: TGTGCCAGCTCCCTGCCCGCCGGGACATACGAGCAGTACTTC.

A single count supports this clonotype. The chain couples TRBV6-2 or TRBV6-3 to TRBJ1-5; perhaps TRBD1 as D (5 bases). CDR1 and CDR2 from the germline V gene are MNHEY and SVGEGT. The CDR3 covers 16 residues. V was pared by 5 bases and J by 0 bases, with 14 bases between. The CDR3 region has the DNA TGTGCCAGCAGTGGAACACAGGACGTTAGCAATCAGCCCCAGCATTTT. Translation gives CASSGTQDVSNQPQHF.

This clonotype appeared a few times. This chain joins TRBV5-8 and TRBJ2-1, with TRBD2 matching 7 bases. V shed 2 bases and J 7 bases; nucleotides not matched to a gene: 9. Germline V gives CDR1 SGHTS, CDR2 YDEGEE. The length of the CDR3 is 15 residues. The CDR3 protein is CASSLAGLVLNEQFF. The CDR3 nucleotides read TGTGCCAGCAGCTTAGCTGGACTAGTCCTAAATGAGCAGTTCTTC.

J is TRBJ2-1 and V is TRBV18, with D perhaps matching TRBD2 (6 bases). CDR1 and CDR2 from the germline V gene are KGHSH and LQKENI. Trimming removed 1 base from V and 3 bases from J, with 7 bases in between. The CDR3 runs to 14 residues. The CDR3 protein is CASSPLRGYNEQFF. The CDR3 coding sequence is TGTGCCAGCTCACCACTGCGGGGCTACAATGAGCAGTTCTTC.

This clonotype was seen more than once but under ten times. This sequence joins TRBV4-2 and TRBJ2-1, with 9 bases fitting TRBD1. J lost 8 bases, V lost 8 bases, and 7 bases had no gene match. The CDR3 is 13 amino acids. Germline CDR1 is LGHNA and CDR2 is YNFKEQ. The CDR3 loop is CASSGTGRDEQFF. CDR3 DNA sequence: TGTGCCAGCTCCGGGACAGGGAGAGATGAGCAGTTCTTC.

This clonotype was seen only a few times. The junction and the germline gene differ at one end; a read error may be behind it. The chain employs TRBV5-1 and TRBJ1-1; the D gene is possibly TRBD1 (5 bases). The germline V gene has CDR1 SGHRS and CDR2 YFSETQ. The CDR3 totals 13 residues. CDR3 loop: CASSWGVNTEAFF. The CDR3 coding sequence is TGTGCCAGCAGCTGGGGGGTGAACACTGAAGCTTTCTTT.